Described below is a single T cell receptor (beta chain) sequence and its context. TCRdb keeps only in-frame clones here, not all; method: immunoSEQ multiplex PCR. The data hold under 110,000 clones, with around 78% observed a single time. Seattle patients were enrolled during active infection and followed longitudinally. This sample is part of a study of blood T cell repertoires in COVID-19. CDR1 MDHEN and CDR2 SYDVKM come from the germline V gene. Between the trimmed V and J ends, which lost 7 bases and 7 bases, there was a span of 10 bases. The CDR3 length is 11 residues. This clonotype was obtained from a man aged 80 or over with COVID-19, enrolled during active disease. Sequencing used peripheral blood. The chain links TRBV28 to TRBJ1-2, with D maybe TRBD1 (6 bases). The CDR3 protein is CASIGGSGYTF. The CDR3 bases are TGTGCCAGCATAGGGGGATCTGGCTACACCTTC.